Listed below are T cell receptor beta chains from one sample, sequenced in a study of beta chain features in type 1 diabetes. The method was immunoSEQ multiplex PCR; TCRdb's version includes in-frame clones alone and lacks a portion of them. The table records a few hundred thousand clones, around 14% of them present only once. Input material: naive CD4+ T cells from blood. The source is a man under 40 with type 1 diabetes. Each CDR3 is given with its conserved first and last residue. Fields, in order: clone size, V gene, J gene, D gene, CDR3 protein, CDR3 DNA. The D gene is left open where the match is weak. Clone size, where shown, is once, few, many, or a class for clones that have expanded.

abundance: few
v_gene: TRBV20-1
j_gene: TRBJ2-1
d_gene: NA
CDR3aa: CSARGTIEQFF
CDR3nt: TGCAGTGCTAGAGGGACTATTGAGCAGTTCTTC

abundance: NA
v_gene: TRBV5-1
j_gene: TRBJ2-7
d_gene: NA
CDR3aa: CASRTENYEQYF
CDR3nt: TGCGCCAGCAGGACAGAGAACTACGAGCAGTACTTC

abundance: NA
v_gene: TRBV6-6
j_gene: TRBJ2-3
d_gene: TRBD2
CDR3aa: CASSRLAGDLDTQYF
CDR3nt: TGTGCCAGCAGCCGACTAGCGGGAGATTTAGATACGCAGTATTTT

abundance: NA
v_gene: TRBV12-5
j_gene: TRBJ2-5
d_gene: TRBD1
CDR3aa: CASGWDRGRETQYF
CDR3nt: TGTGCTAGTGGTTGGGACAGGGGGCGGGAGACCCAGTACTTC

abundance: few
v_gene: TRBV18
j_gene: TRBJ2-7
d_gene: NA
CDR3aa: CASSLHSGHIYEQYF
CDR3nt: TGTGCCAGCTCACTTCATTCGGGACACATCTACGAGCAGTACTTC

abundance: NA
v_gene: TRBV5-6
j_gene: TRBJ2-1
d_gene: NA
CDR3aa: CASSLDRQGGNEQFF
CDR3nt: TGTGCCAGCAGCTTGGATAGGCAGGGTGGCAATGAGCAGTTCTTC

abundance: NA
v_gene: TRBV4-2
j_gene: TRBJ2-5
d_gene: TRBD1
CDR3aa: CASSVRDRDGETQYF
CDR3nt: TGTGCCAGCAGCGTCCGGGACAGGGATGGGGAGACCCAGTACTTC

abundance: NA
v_gene: TRBV11-2
j_gene: TRBJ1-3
d_gene: NA
CDR3aa: CASSSGLGNTIYF
CDR3nt: TGTGCCAGCAGCTCAGGACTTGGCAACACCATATATTTT

abundance: NA
v_gene: TRBV11-2
j_gene: TRBJ2-3
d_gene: TRBD2
CDR3aa: CASSRRGLAGGADTQYF
CDR3nt: TGTGCCAGCAGCCGCCGTGGACTAGCGGGAGGAGCAGATACGCAGTATTTT

abundance: few
v_gene: TRBV6-5
j_gene: TRBJ1-1
d_gene: NA
CDR3aa: CASSGTTEAFF
CDR3nt: TGTGCCAGCAGTGGCACCACTGAAGCTTTCTTT

abundance: NA
v_gene: TRBV18
j_gene: TRBJ2-7
d_gene: TRBD1
CDR3aa: CASSSGTAPYEQYF
CDR3nt: TGTGCCAGCTCATCTGGGACAGCACCGTACGAGCAGTACTTC

abundance: NA
v_gene: TRBV25-1
j_gene: TRBJ1-1
d_gene: TRBD1
CDR3aa: CASSGQGVLTDAFF
CDR3nt: TGTGCCAGCAGTGGACAGGGGGTGCTGACGGATGCTTTCTTT

abundance: NA
v_gene: TRBV2
j_gene: TRBJ2-2
d_gene: TRBD1
CDR3aa: CASSARDPGTGGPAAGELFF
CDR3nt: TGTGCCAGCAGTGCGAGAGACCCCGGGACAGGGGGTCCTGCCGCCGGGGAGCTGTTTTTT

abundance: few
v_gene: TRBV5-1
j_gene: TRBJ2-7
d_gene: TRBD1
CDR3aa: CASSSDRDPYEQYF
CDR3nt: TGCGCCAGCAGCTCGGACAGGGATCCCTACGAGCAGTACTTC

abundance: few
v_gene: TRBV25-1
j_gene: TRBJ2-7
d_gene: NA
CDR3aa: CASSVIGTYEQYF
CDR3nt: TGTGCCAGTAGCGTGATTGGCACCTACGAGCAGTACTTC

abundance: NA
v_gene: TRBV4-1
j_gene: TRBJ1-2
d_gene: TRBD1
CDR3aa: CASSQEGQGADYGYTF
CDR3nt: TGCGCCAGCAGCCAAGAGGGGCAGGGGGCGGACTATGGCTACACCTTC

abundance: NA
v_gene: TRBV2
j_gene: TRBJ1-1
d_gene: TRBD1
CDR3aa: CASSVLGQTNTEAFF
CDR3nt: TGTGCCAGCAGTGTACTGGGACAGACGAACACTGAAGCTTTCTTT